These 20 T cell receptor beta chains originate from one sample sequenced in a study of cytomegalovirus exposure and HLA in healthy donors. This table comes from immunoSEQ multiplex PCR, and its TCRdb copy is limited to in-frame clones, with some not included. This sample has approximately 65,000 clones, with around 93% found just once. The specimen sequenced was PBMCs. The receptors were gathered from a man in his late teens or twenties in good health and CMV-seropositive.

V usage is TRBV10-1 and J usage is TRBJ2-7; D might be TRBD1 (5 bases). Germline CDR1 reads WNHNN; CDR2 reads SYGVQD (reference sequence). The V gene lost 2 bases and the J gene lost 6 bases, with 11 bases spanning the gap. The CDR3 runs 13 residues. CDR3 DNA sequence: TGCGCCAGCAGTGAGGAGAACAGGTCCGAGCAGTACTTC. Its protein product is CASSEENRSEQYF.

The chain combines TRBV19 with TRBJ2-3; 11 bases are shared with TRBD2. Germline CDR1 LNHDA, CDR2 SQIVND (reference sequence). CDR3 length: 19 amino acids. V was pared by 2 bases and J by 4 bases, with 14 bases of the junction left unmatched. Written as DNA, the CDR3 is TGTGCCAGTAGTATATTTCCCCCTCGATTAGCGGGAGGGGCAGATACGCAGTATTTT. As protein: CASSIFPPRLAGGADTQYF.

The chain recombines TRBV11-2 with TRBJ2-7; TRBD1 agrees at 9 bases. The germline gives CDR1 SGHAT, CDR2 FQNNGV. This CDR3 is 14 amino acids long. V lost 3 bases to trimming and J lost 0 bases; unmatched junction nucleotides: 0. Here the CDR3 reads CASSLTGGSYEQYF. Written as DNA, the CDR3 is TGTGCCAGCAGCTTGACAGGGGGCTCCTACGAGCAGTACTTC.

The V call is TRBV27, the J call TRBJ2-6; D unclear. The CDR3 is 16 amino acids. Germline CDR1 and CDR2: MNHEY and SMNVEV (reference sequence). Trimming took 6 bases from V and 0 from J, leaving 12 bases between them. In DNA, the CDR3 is TGTGCCAGCAGCTATAATATCCTCTCTGGGGCCAACGTCCTGACTTTC. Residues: CASSYNILSGANVLTF.

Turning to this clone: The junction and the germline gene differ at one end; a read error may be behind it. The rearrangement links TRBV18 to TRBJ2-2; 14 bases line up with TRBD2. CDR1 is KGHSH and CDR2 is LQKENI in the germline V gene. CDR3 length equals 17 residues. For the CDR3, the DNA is TGTGCCAGCTCCCCACGTGGACTAGCGGGAGGAACCGGGGAGCTGTTTTTT. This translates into CASSPRGLAGGTGELFF.

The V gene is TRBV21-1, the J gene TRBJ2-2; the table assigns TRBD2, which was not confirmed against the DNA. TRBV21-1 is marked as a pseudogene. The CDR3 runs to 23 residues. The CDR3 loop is CASSKGSRGLAGGPDSNTGELFF. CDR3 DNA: TGTGCCAGCAGCAAAGGGTCTAGGGGACTAGCGGGAGGGCCGGATTCGAACACCGGGGAGCTGTTTTTT.

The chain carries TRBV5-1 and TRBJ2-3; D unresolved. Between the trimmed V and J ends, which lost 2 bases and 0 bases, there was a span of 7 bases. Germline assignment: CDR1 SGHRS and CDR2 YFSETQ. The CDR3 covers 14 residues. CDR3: CASSLQTSTDTQYF. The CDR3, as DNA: TGCGCCAGCAGCTTACAGACCAGCACAGATACGCAGTATTTT.

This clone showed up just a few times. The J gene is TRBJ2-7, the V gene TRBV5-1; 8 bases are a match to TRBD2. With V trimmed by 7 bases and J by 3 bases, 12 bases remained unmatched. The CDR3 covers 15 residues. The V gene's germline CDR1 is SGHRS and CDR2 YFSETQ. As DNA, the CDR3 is TGCGCCAGCGGGCCCGGGCTAGCGGGTGTCTACGAGCAGTACTTC. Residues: CASGPGLAGVYEQYF. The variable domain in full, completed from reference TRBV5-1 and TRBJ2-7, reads KAGVTQTPRYLIKTRGQQVTLSCSPISGHRSVSWYQQTPGQGLQFLFEYFSETQRNKGNFPGRFSGRQFSNSRSEMNVSTLELGDSALYLCASGPGLAGVYEQYFGPGTRLTVT.

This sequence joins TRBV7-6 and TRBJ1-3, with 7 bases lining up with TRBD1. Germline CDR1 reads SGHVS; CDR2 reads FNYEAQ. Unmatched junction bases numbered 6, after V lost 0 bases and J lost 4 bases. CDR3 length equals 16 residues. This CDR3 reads CASSLAKGAMGNTIYF. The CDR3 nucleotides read TGTGCCAGCAGCTTAGCGAAGGGGGCAATGGGAAACACCATATATTTT.

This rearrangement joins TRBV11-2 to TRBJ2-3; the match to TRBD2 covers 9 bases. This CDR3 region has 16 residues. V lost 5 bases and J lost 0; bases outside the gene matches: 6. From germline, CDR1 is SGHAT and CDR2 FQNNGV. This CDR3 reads CASSLTSGSSTDTQYF. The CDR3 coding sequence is TGTGCCAGCAGCCTGACTAGCGGTTCTAGCACAGATACGCAGTATTTT.

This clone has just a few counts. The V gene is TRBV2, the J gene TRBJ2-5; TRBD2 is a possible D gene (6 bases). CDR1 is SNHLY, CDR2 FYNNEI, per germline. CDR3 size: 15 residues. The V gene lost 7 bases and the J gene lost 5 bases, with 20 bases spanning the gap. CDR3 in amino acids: CASTPGEAAWETQYF. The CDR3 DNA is TGTGCCAGCACCCCCGGGGAGGCAGCCTGGGAGACCCAGTACTTC.

The DNA for the CDR3 is TGTGCCAGCTCCTTAGCGGGAGGGCAAGATACGCAGTATTTT. Translation gives CASSLAGGQDTQYF. V gene TRBV2 combines with J gene TRBJ2-3, with 11 bases identical to TRBD2. Trimming at V came to 8 bases and at J to 5 bases, leaving 6 bases not matched to a gene. The CDR3 length is 14 residues. CDR1 and CDR2 from the germline V gene are SNHLY and FYNNEI.

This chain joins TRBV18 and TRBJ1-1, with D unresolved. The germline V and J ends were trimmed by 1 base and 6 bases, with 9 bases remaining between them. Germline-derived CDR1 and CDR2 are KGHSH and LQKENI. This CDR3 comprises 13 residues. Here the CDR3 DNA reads TGTGCCAGCTCACCACGCGGGTTAGCTGAAGCTTTCTTT. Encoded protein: CASSPRGLAEAFF.

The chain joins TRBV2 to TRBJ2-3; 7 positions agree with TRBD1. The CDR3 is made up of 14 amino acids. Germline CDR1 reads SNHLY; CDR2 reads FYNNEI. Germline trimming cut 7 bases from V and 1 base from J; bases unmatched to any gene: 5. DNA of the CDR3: TGTGCCAGCAACCGAGACAGGGGCACAGATACGCAGTATTTT. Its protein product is CASNRDRGTDTQYF.

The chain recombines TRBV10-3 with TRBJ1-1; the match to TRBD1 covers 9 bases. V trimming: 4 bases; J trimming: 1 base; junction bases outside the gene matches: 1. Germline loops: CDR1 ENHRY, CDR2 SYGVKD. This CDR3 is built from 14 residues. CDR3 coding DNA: TGTGCCATCAGTGCGGACAGGGGGAACACTGAAGCTTTCTTT. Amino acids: CAISADRGNTEAFF.

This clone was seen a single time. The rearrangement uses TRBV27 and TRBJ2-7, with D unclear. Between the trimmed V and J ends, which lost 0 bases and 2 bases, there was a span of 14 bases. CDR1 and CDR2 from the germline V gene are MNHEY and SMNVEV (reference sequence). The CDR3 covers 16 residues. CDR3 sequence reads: CASSLSRGLLTYEQYF. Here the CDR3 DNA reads TGTGCCAGCAGTTTATCCCGAGGTTTGCTCACCTACGAGCAGTACTTC.

CDR3 sequence (DNA): TGTGCCAGCAGTTACCTAGCGGGATACACAGATACGCAGTATTTT. Protein sequence: CASSYLAGYTDTQYF. The chain uses TRBV6-5 and TRBJ2-3; 9 positions agree with TRBD2. CDR3 length equals 15 residues. The germline V gene has CDR1 MNHEY and CDR2 SVGAGI. The V and J ends lost 2 bases and 2 bases, in that order; junction bases with no gene match: 2.

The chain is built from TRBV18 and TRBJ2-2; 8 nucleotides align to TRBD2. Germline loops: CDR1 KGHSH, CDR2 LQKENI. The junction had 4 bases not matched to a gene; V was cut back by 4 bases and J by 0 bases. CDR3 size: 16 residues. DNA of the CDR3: TGTGCCAGCTCACTAGGACTAGCATCGAACACCGGGGAGCTGTTTTTT. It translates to CASSLGLASNTGELFF.

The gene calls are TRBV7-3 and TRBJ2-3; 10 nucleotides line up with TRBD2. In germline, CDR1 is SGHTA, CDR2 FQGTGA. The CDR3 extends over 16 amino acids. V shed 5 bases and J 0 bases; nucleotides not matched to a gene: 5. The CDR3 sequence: CASSLGTSESTDTQYF. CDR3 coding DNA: TGTGCCAGCAGCCTTGGGACTAGCGAAAGCACAGATACGCAGTATTTT.

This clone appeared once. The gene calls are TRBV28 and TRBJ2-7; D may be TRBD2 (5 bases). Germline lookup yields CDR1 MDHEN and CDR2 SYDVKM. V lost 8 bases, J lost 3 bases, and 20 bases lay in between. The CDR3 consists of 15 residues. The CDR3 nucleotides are TGTGCCAGCCCCCAGAGCGGAGCCCCCAACTACGAGCAGTACTTC. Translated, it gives CASPQSGAPNYEQYF.